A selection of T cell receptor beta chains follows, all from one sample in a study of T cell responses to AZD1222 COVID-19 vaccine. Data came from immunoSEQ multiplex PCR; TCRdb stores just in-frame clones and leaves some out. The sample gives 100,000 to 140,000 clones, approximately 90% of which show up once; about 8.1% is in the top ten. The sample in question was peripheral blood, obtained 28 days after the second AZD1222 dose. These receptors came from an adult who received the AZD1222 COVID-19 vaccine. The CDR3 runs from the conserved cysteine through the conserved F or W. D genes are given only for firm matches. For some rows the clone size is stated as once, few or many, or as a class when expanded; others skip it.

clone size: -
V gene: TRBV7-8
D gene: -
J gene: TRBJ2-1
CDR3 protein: CASSLVGVNEQFF
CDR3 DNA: TGTGCCAGCAGCTTAGTAGGGGTCAATGAGCAGTTCTTC

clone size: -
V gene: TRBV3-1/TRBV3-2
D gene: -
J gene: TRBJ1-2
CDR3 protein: CASSQTAGGWNYGYTF
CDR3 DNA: TGTGCCAGCAGCCAAACGGCGGGGGGCTGGAACTATGGCTACACCTTC

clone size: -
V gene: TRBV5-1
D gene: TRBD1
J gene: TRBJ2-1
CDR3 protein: CASSLGPGGQGYNEQFF
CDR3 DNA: TGCGCCAGCAGCTTGGGCCCTGGAGGACAGGGATACAATGAGCAGTTCTTC

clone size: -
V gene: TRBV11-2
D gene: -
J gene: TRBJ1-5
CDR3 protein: CASSLQRGGPQHF
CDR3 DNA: TGTGCCAGCAGCTTACAGAGGGGAGGACCCCAGCATTTT

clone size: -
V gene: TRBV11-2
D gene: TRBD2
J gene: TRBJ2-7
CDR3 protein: CASSLGLAGTHEQYF
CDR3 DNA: TGTGCCAGCAGCTTGGGACTAGCGGGAACCCACGAGCAGTACTTC

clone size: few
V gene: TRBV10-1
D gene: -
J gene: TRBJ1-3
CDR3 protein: CASSDGRYHSGNTIYF
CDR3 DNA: TGCGCCAGCAGTGACGGTAGATACCACTCTGGAAACACCATATATTTT

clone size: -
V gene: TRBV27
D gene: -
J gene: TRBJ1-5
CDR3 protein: CASRTTYPSNQPQHF
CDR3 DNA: TGTGCCAGCAGGACGACATATCCCAGCAATCAGCCCCAGCATTTT

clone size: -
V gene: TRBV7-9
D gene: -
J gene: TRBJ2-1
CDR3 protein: CASSLVLGMSEQFF
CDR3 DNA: TGTGCCAGCAGCTTAGTTCTGGGCATGAGTGAGCAGTTCTTC

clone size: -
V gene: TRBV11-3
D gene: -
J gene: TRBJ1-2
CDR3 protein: CASSLDPTENNYGYTF
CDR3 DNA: TGTGCCAGCAGCTTAGATCCAACAGAGAACAACTATGGCTACACCTTC

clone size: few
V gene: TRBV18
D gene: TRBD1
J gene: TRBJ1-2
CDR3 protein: CASSYRDSHNYGYTF
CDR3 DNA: TGTGCCAGCTCATACCGGGACAGTCATAACTATGGCTACACCTTC

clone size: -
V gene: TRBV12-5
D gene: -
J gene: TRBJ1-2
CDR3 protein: CASGFSGPGGYTF
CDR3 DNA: TGTGCTAGTGGTTTTTCAGGGCCGGGTGGCTACACCTTC

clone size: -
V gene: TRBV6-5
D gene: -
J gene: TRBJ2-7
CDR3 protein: CASSYSSRYEQYF
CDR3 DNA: TGTGCCAGCAGTTACTCGTCTCGGTACGAGCAGTACTTC

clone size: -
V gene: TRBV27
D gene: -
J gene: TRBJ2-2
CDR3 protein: CASTTAGTTNTGELFF
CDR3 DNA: TGTGCCAGTACCACAGCGGGCACTACGAACACCGGGGAGCTGTTTTTT

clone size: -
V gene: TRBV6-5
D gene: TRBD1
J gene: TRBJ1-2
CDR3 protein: CASVGQGVYGYTF
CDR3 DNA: TGTGCCAGCGTGGGACAGGGCGTCTATGGCTACACCTTC

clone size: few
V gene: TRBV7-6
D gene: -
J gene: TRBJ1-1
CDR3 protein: CASSQSNMNTEAFF
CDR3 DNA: TGTGCCAGCAGCCAGAGCAACATGAACACTGAAGCTTTCTTT

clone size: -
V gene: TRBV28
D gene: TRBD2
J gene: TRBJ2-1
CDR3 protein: CASKGGRRGRARNEQFF
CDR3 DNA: TGTGCCAGCAAAGGAGGTAGGCGCGGGAGGGCCCGCAATGAGCAGTTCTTC

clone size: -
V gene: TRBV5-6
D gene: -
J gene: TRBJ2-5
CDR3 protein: CASSLGTVRQETQYF
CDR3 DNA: TGTGCCAGCAGCTTGGGGACAGTACGCCAAGAGACCCAGTACTTC

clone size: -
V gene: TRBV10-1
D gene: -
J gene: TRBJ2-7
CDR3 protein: CASSESRFSYEQYF
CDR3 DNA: TGCGCCAGCAGTGAGTCCAGGTTCTCCTACGAGCAGTACTTC

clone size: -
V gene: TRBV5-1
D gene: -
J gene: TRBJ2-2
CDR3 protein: CASLQGTGTGELFF
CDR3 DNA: TGCGCCAGTCTGCAGGGGACGGGCACCGGGGAGCTGTTTTTT

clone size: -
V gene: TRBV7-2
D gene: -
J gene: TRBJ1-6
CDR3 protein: CASSSLHSYNSPLHF
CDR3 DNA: TGTGCCAGCAGCTCCCTCCACTCCTATAATTCACCCCTCCACTTT

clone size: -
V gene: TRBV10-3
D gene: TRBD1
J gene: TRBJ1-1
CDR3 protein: CAISARDSNTEAFF
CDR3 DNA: TGTGCCATCAGTGCCCGGGACAGCAACACTGAAGCTTTCTTT

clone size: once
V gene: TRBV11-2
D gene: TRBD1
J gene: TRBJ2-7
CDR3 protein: CASSHMGQVSSYEQYF
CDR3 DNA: TGTGCCAGCAGCCATATGGGACAGGTGAGCTCCTACGAGCAGTACTTC